This T cell receptor (beta chain) derives from a study of shared clonotypes between healthy human individuals. The table lists this clone with a count of one. Its antigen remains unidentified. Study-wide results and caveats: The sharing of roughly 5% of naive CD4 clonotypes was seen across a handful of donors. Against clonotypes common to all four donors, non-shared ones had lower generation probabilities.

Several immunoSEQ plates held equal portions of the genomic DNA taken from each subset. Assay used: immunoSEQ multiplex PCR; TCRdb lists only in-frame clones, some missing. The profile shows about 1 million clones, roughly 70% of them singletons. Germline assignment: CDR1 SGDLS and CDR2 YYNGEE. This CDR3 comprises 15 residues. The V gene lost 0 bases and the J gene lost 7 bases, with 14 bases spanning the gap. This TCR was sampled from a young man in good health. The chain has TRBV9 and TRBJ2-1, with a possible D match to TRBD2 (5 bases). The sample consisted of memory CD4+ T cells sorted from blood. The subset denotes: CD45RA-negative fraction. The DNA of the CDR3 is TGTGCCAGCAGCGTAGACCCTTCCAGAGGGAATGAGCAGTTCTTC. This sequence encodes CASSVDPSRGNEQFF.